Below, 5 T cell receptor beta chains from the same sample are listed, as sequenced in a study of blood T cell repertoires in COVID-19 (dated by TCRdb to the early 2020s). Library generation was performed with the immunoSEQ multiplex PCR assay. TCRdb stores this immuneACCESS table with in-frame sequences only. Part of the clones is absent; in the studies checked, under half of the shortfall reflects unresolved V genes, and no reason is known for the rest. A total of around 440,000 clones appear in this sample, about nine tenths of them only once. The ten largest clones capture roughly 13% of the sample. The sample taken for sequencing was peripheral blood. The receptors here all came from a woman aged 45-65 years with COVID-19, enrolled during active disease.

The rearrangement uses TRBV6-1 and TRBJ2-7; 7 bases agree with TRBD1. Germline loops: CDR1 MNHNS, CDR2 SASEGT. J lost 6 bases, V lost 6 bases, and 11 bases had no gene match. CDR3 length equals 14 residues. As DNA, the CDR3 is TGTGCCAGCAGCCCCGGGACAGCCACTCTCGAGCAGTACTTC. Translating it yields CASSPGTATLEQYF.

This chain joins TRBV12-3 or TRBV12-4 and TRBJ1-2, with a weak D call TRBD1 (5 bases). CDR3 length: 12 residues. The ends were cut back, 5 bases at V and 8 bases at J, with 12 bases in the middle. The chain's CDR3 is CASSLNRFGYTF. CDR3 nucleotides: TGTGCCAGCAGTCTCAACAGGTTCGGCTACACCTTC.

This clone has just one count. This chain connects TRBV2 to TRBJ1-5; D ambiguous. V lost 6 bases to trimming and J lost 7 bases, with 13 bases between them. The CDR3 runs to 13 residues. CDR1 and CDR2 from the germline V gene are SNHLY and FYNNEI. This CDR3 reads CASRGDIGQPQHF. CDR3 bases: TGTGCCAGCAGGGGCGATATTGGGCAGCCCCAGCATTTT.

The V call is TRBV16, the J call TRBJ1-1; 9 nucleotides align to TRBD1. The CDR3 sequence is 15 residues long. Germline V gives CDR1 KGHSY, CDR2 FQNENV. V lost 3 bases, J lost 4 bases, and 6 bases stayed unmatched. The CDR3 reads CASSQTGGGLTEAFF. The CDR3 DNA reads TGTGCCAGCAGCCAGACAGGGGGAGGGCTCACTGAAGCTTTCTTT.

The gene calls are TRBV7-3 and TRBJ2-3; TRBD2 agrees at 9 bases. Germline loops: CDR1 SGHTA, CDR2 FQGTGA. The CDR3 has 16 amino acids. Trimming took 2 bases from V and 2 from J; bases not matched to a gene: 5. The CDR3 region is CASSLGTSRYTDTQYF. The CDR3 nucleotides read TGTGCCAGCAGCTTAGGGACTAGCCGATACACAGATACGCAGTATTTT.